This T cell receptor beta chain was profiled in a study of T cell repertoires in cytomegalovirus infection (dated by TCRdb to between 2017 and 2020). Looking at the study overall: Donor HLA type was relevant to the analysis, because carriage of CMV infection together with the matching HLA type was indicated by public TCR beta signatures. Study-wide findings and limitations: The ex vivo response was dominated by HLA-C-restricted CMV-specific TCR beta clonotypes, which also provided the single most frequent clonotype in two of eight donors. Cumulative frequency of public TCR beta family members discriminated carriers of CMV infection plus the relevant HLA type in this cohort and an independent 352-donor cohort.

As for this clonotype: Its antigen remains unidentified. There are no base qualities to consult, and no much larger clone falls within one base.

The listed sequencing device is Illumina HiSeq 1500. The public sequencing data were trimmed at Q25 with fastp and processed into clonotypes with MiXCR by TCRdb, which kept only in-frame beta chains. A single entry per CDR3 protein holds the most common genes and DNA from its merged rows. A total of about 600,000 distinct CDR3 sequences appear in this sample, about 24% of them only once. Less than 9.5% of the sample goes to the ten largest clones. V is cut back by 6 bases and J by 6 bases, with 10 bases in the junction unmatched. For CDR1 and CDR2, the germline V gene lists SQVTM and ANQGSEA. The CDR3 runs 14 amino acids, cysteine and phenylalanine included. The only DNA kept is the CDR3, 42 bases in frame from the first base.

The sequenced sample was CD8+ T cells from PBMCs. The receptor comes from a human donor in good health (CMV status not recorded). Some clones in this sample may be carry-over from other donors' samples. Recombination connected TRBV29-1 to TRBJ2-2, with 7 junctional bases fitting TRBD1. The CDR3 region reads CSVSDRVPPGELFF. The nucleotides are TGCAGCGTCTCCGACAGGGTACCTCCCGGGGAGCTGTTTTTT.